Listed below are T cell receptor beta chains from one sample, sequenced in a study of OX40 agonist ivuxolimab in advanced cancers. Generated by immunoSEQ multiplex PCR, the TCRdb table keeps only in-frame clones and is missing some. The data show tens of thousands of clones, 74% seen once. Here the sequenced sample was CD4+ or CD8+ T cells sorted from blood, taken in a trial of the OX40 agonist ivuxolimab. These receptors came from an adult with an advanced solid tumor such as melanoma, head and neck, liver or kidney cancer. The CDR3 runs from the conserved cysteine through the conserved F or W. D genes are given only for firm matches. Some rows have no size entry. The others give once, few or many, or a class for an expanded clone.

TRBJ1-1 | - | - | TRBV27 | CASSLSRQSGTEAFF | TGTGCCAGCAGTTTAAGTCGACAGAGTGGCACTGAAGCTTTCTTT
TRBJ1-6 | - | few | TRBV6-6 | CASSYPGGSPLHF | TGTGCCAGCAGTTACCCGGGGGGCTCACCCCTCCACTTT
TRBJ2-7 | - | - | TRBV12-2 | CASRLVRESYEQYF | TGTGCAAGTCGCTTAGTTAGGGAAAGTTACGAGCAGTACTTC
TRBJ1-2 | - | - | TRBV2 | CASSDKNYGYTF | TGTGCCAGCAGTGATAAAAACTATGGCTACACCTTC
TRBJ2-7 | - | - | TRBV4-3 | CASSRGMAYGSYEQYF | TGCGCCAGCAGCCGTGGTATGGCATATGGCTCCTACGAGCAGTACTTC
TRBJ2-3 | TRBD2 | once | TRBV5-4 | CASSPGGAGATDTQYF | TGTGCCAGCAGCCCGGGGGGGGCGGGGGCCACAGATACGCAGTATTTT
TRBJ2-5 | - | - | TRBV11-2 | CASSLVSEDETQYF | TGTGCCAGCAGCTTAGTGTCGGAGGATGAGACCCAGTACTTC
TRBJ1-1 | - | - | TRBV6-6 | CASSSRQAYNTEAFF | TGTGCCAGCAGTTCCCGACAGGCATATAACACTGAAGCTTTCTTT
TRBJ1-6 | - | - | TRBV10-2 | CASSRGIYNSPLHF | TGCGCCAGCAGTCGGGGAATCTATAATTCACCCCTCCACTTT
TRBJ1-1 | - | - | TRBV7-3 | CASSPSRFTEAFF | TGTGCCAGCAGCCCCAGTAGGTTCACTGAAGCTTTCTTT
TRBJ2-3 | TRBD2 | - | TRBV5-6 | CASCGGAEDTQYF | TGTGCCTCGTGCGGGGGGGCCGAGGATACGCAGTATTTT
TRBJ1-2 | - | - | TRBV28 | CASITWGAAYGYTF | TGTGCCAGCATCACATGGGGGGCGGCCTATGGCTACACCTTC